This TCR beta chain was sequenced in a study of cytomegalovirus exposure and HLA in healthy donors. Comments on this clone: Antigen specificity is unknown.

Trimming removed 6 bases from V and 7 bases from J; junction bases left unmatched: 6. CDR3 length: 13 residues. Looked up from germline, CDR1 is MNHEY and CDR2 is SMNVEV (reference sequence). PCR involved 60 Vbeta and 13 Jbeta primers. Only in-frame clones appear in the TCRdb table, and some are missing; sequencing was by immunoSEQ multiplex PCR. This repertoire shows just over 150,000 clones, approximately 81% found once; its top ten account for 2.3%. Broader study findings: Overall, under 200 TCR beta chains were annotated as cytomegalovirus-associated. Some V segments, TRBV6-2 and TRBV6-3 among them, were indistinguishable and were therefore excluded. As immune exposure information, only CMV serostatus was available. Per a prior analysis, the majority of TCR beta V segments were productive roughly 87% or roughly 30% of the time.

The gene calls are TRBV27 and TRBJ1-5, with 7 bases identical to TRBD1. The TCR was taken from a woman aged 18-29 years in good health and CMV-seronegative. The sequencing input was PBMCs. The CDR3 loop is CASSLSTGQPQHF. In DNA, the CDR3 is TGTGCCAGCAGCCTCTCGACAGGGCAGCCCCAGCATTTT.